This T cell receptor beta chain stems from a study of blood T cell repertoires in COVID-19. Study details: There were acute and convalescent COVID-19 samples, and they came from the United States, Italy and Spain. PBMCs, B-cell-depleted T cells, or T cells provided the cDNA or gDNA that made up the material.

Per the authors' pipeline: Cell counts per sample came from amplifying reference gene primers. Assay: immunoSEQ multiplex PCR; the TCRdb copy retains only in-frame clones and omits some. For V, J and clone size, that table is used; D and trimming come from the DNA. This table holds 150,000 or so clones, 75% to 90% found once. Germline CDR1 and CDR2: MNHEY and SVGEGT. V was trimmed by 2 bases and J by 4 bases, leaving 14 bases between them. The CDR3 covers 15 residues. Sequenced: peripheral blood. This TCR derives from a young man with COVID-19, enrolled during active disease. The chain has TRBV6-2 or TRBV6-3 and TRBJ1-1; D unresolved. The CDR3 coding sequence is TGTGCCAGCAGTTACACCTCGTTCGGTAGCACTGAAGCTTTCTTT. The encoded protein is CASSYTSFGSTEAFF.